This T cell receptor (beta chain) was retrieved from a study of shared clonotypes between healthy human individuals. The count of this clone is one. The method was immunoSEQ multiplex PCR; TCRdb's version includes in-frame clones alone and lacks a portion of them. The sample has more than 150,000 clones, approximately 61% seen once. Sequencing input: memory CD4+ T cells sorted from blood. Subset specified: CD45RA-negative fraction. The clonotype originates from a man aged 25 to 40 in good health.

The CDR3 loop reads CASSIGQGSTDTQYF. In nucleotides, the CDR3 is TGCGCCAGCAGCATAGGACAGGGTAGCACAGATACGCAGTATTTT. J is TRBJ2-3 and V is TRBV5-1; 8 positions agree with TRBD1. V shed 4 bases and J 0 bases; nucleotides not matched to a gene: 4. The CDR3 is 15 residues long. CDR1 and CDR2 (germline): SGHRS, YFSETQ.